The 19 T cell receptor beta chains below all came from one sample that was sequenced in a study of T cells in localized non-small cell lung cancer. Sequenced by immunoSEQ multiplex PCR; TCRdb stores in-frame clones only, minus some. The table lists roughly 89,000 clones, approximately 91% of them singletons. The material was PBMCs, obtained before any cancer treatment. The receptors come from a woman between 35 and 70 years old with stage II squamous cell lung carcinoma.

This rearrangement joins TRBV7-9 to TRBJ2-5, with D perhaps given as TRBD1 or TRBD2 (5 bases each). This CDR3 spans 15 amino acids. Germline assignment: CDR1 SEHNR and CDR2 FQNEAQ (reference sequence). V shed 2 bases and J shed 4 bases, with 14 bases lying between them. The CDR3 DNA follows: TGTGCCAGCAGCTTAATTTTCCGGGACGTAGAGACCCAGTACTTC. Protein: CASSLIFRDVETQYF.

V gene TRBV15 combines with J gene TRBJ1-5, with 8 bases lining up with TRBD1. CDR3 length: 14 amino acids. Germline V lookup: CDR1 LNHNV, CDR2 YYDKDF (reference sequence). Trimming took 3 bases from V and 11 from J; bases not matched to a gene: 9. The CDR3 coding sequence is TGTGCCACCAGCAGCTTCGGACAGGGAAGAGCCCAGCATTTT. Translation gives CATSSFGQGRAQHF.

This chain joins TRBV18 and TRBJ2-3; D is possibly TRBD1 (5 bases). V lost 3 bases and J 1 base, leaving 8 bases between the germline ends. The germline gives CDR1 KGHSH, CDR2 LQKENI. The CDR3 totals 14 residues. The CDR3 nucleotides read TGTGCCAGCTCACCGACAGTTGGCACAGATACGCAGTATTTT. It is translated as CASSPTVGTDTQYF.

V and J are TRBV2 and TRBJ2-5, with unresolved D. The DNA end is more similar to TRBJ2-7, so the J call may be wrong. CDR3 length equals 11 residues. Germline-derived CDR1 and CDR2 are SNHLY and FYNNEI. CDR3 nucleotide sequence: TGTGCCAGCAGGGAAAGGAACGAGCAGTACTTC. The encoded protein is CASRERNEQYF.

The rearrangement links TRBV6-1 to TRBJ2-7; D remains unclear. Trimming cost V 6 bases and J 2 bases, with 17 bases left between them. The germline CDR1 and CDR2 sequences are MNHNS and SASEGT. There are 15 residues in the CDR3. The CDR3 DNA reads as TGTGCCAGCAGAGAAAGTAAGTCGGTGCCCTACGAGCAGTACTTC. It is translated as CASRESKSVPYEQYF.

The CDR3 nucleotides are TGTGCCAGCAGTTCATCGGGGGTGAGGGGGACTGAAGCTTTCTTT. Translating gives CASSSSGVRGTEAFF. The rearrangement links TRBV27 to TRBJ1-1; D possibly corresponds to TRBD1 (6 bases). Germline V CDR1 and CDR2: MNHEY, SMNVEV (reference sequence). The CDR3 covers 15 residues. Trimming left V 4 bases short and J 5 bases short, with 17 bases between.

The chain links TRBV14 to TRBJ2-7, with D perhaps TRBD2 (5 bases). Germline loops: CDR1 SGHDN, CDR2 FVKESK. The ends were cut back, 1 base at V and 2 bases at J, with 6 bases in the middle. CDR3 length: 13 amino acids. The CDR3 DNA reads TGTGCCAGCAGCCAAGGGCGGGCCTACGAGCAGTACTTC. Translating gives CASSQGRAYEQYF.

This chain links TRBV27 with TRBJ1-6; 12 positions agree with TRBD1. Trimming removed 3 bases from V and 5 bases from J; junction bases left unmatched: 8. The germline CDR1 and CDR2 sequences are MNHEY and SMNVEV (reference sequence). The CDR3 is 18 residues long. CDR3 amino acids: CASSFSGQGARDNSPLHF. CDR3 sequence (DNA): TGTGCCAGCAGTTTTTCGGGACAGGGGGCGAGGGATAATTCACCCCTCCACTTT.

This rearrangement joins TRBV7-6 to TRBJ1-4, with unresolved D. Between the trimmed V and J ends, which lost 5 bases and 0 bases, there was a span of 10 bases. CDR3 length: 15 residues. Germline CDR1 SGHVS, CDR2 FNYEAQ. The CDR3 DNA reads as TGTGCCAGCAGCCCTACAGTTTCAACTAATGAAAAACTGTTTTTT. Translated, it gives CASSPTVSTNEKLFF. The full variable domain, with the rest looked up from reference TRBV7-6 and TRBJ1-4, is GAGVSQSPRYKVTKRGQDVALRCDPISGHVSLYWYRQALGQGPEFLTYFNYEAQQDKSGLPNDRFSAERPEGSISTLTIQRTEQRDSAMYRCASSPTVSTNEKLFFGSGTQLSVL.

This sequence joins TRBV5-6 and TRBJ2-3; D gene uncertain. Germline assignment: CDR1 SGHDT and CDR2 YYEEEE. The CDR3 has 12 residues. Trimming left V 3 bases short and J 3 bases short, with 5 bases between. DNA for the CDR3: TGTGCCAGCAGCTCCCTAACAGATACGCAGTATTTT. Amino acids: CASSSLTDTQYF.

The chain couples TRBV7-6 to TRBJ1-1, with D uncertain. The germline V gene has CDR1 SGHVS and CDR2 FNYEAQ. The V end was cut by 0 bases, the J end by 2 bases, with 10 bases between. The CDR3 totals 15 residues. CDR3: CASSLASRTNTEAFF. The DNA for the CDR3 is TGTGCCAGCAGCTTAGCGTCGAGGACTAACACTGAAGCTTTCTTT.

The chain links TRBV2 to TRBJ1-5; 7 nucleotides agree with TRBD1. Germline CDR1 SNHLY, CDR2 FYNNEI. Losses at the gene ends were 6 bases for V and 7 bases for J; bases not matched to a gene: 12. This CDR3 is built from 15 residues. CDR3 loop: CASSDRQGVEQPQHF. The CDR3 bases are TGTGCCAGCAGCGACCGACAGGGAGTGGAACAGCCCCAGCATTTT. Filled out from reference TRBV2 and TRBJ1-5, the complete variable domain reads EPEVTQTPSHQVTQMGQEVILRCVPISNHLYFYWYRQILGQKVEFLVSFYNNEISEKSEIFDDQFSVERPDGSNFTLKIRSTKLEDSAMYFCASSDRQGVEQPQHFGDGTRLSIL.

This chain joins TRBV6-6 and TRBJ1-1, with TRBD1 as a possible D gene (6 bases). CDR1 and CDR2 from the germline V gene are MNHNY and SVGAGI (reference sequence). V was clipped by 7 bases and J by 10 bases, with 19 bases between them. The CDR3 is 13 amino acids. CDR3 sequence (DNA): TGTGCCAGCACCATAACAGGGTCTGGGGGAGCTTTCTTT. This encodes CASTITGSGGAFF.

This chain connects TRBV6-6 to TRBJ1-4, with D unresolved. The CDR3 runs 15 residues. Germline lookup yields CDR1 MNHNY and CDR2 SVGAGI (reference sequence). V was pared by 2 bases and J by 0 bases, with 7 bases between. The CDR3 loop is CASSYRPATNEKLFF. DNA for the CDR3: TGTGCCAGCAGTTACCGACCGGCAACTAATGAAAAACTGTTTTTT.

The chain combines TRBV6-1 with TRBJ1-5, with a weak D call TRBD1 (6 bases). CDR1 MNHNS and CDR2 SASEGT come from the germline V gene. This CDR3 region has 15 residues. V lost 6 bases to trimming and J lost 2 bases, with 14 bases between them. The CDR3 DNA follows: TGTGCCAGCAGCTATACAGGGAGGGGCAATCAGCCCCAGCATTTT. This translates into CASSYTGRGNQPQHF.

To note about this clone: Compared with germline, one end of the junction differs, possibly owing to a read error. The rearrangement joins TRBV5-1 to TRBJ1-3, with D perhaps TRBD1 (6 bases). The germline V gene has CDR1 SGHRS and CDR2 YFSETQ. The CDR3 extends over 15 amino acids. CDR3 coding DNA: TGCGCCAGCACCTTGGAAGGGGGGACTGGAAACACCATATATTTT. Protein sequence: CASTLEGGTGNTIYF.

The chain couples TRBV11-3 to TRBJ1-1; D might be TRBD1 (6 bases). The CDR3 loop spans 14 amino acids. V was cut by 2 bases and J by 1 base, with 8 bases left in between. Germline V gives CDR1 SGHNT, CDR2 YENEEA. The CDR3 coding sequence is TGTGCCAGCAGCTTAAGAGGGGGGAACACTGAAGCTTTCTTT. Amino acid sequence: CASSLRGGNTEAFF. Drawing the rest from reference TRBV11-3 and TRBJ1-1, the complete variable domain is EAGVVQSPRYKIIEKKQPVAFWCNPISGHNTLYWYLQNLGQGPELLIRYENEEAVDDSQLPKDRFSAERLKGVDSTLKIQPAELGDSAVYLCASSLRGGNTEAFFGQGTRLTVV.

The rearrangement uses TRBV5-4 and TRBJ1-1; unclear D gene. The germline V gene encodes CDR1 SGHNT and CDR2 YYREEE (reference sequence). Trimming left V 4 bases short and J 1 base short, with 17 bases between. The CDR3 spans 16 residues. CDR3: CASSLALGSRNTEAFF. CDR3 in DNA: TGTGCCAGCAGCCTAGCTCTAGGTAGTAGGAACACTGAAGCTTTCTTT.

The chain links TRBV19 to TRBJ2-3, with TRBD2 matching 8 bases. The J segment lost 4 bases and the V segment lost 4 bases, leaving 7 bases of the junction unmatched. Germline loops: CDR1 LNHDA, CDR2 SQIVND (reference sequence). CDR3 length equals 15 residues. CDR3 nucleotide sequence: TGTGCCAGTAGTAGGGCGGGAGGAGGGGCAGATACGCAGTATTTT. Amino acids: CASSRAGGGADTQYF.